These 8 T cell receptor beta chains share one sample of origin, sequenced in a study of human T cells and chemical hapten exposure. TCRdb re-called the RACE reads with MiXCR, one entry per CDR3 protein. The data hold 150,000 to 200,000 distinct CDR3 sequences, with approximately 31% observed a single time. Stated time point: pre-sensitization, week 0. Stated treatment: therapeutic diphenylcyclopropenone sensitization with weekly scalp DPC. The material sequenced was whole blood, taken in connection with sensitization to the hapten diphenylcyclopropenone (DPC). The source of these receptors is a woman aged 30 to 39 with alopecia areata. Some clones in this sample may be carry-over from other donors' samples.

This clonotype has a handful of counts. Written as DNA, the CDR3 is TGTGCCAGCAGCCAAACGGGAGTTTTTGAGCAGTTCTTC. Its translation: CASSQTGVFEQFF. The chain uses TRBV7-2 and TRBJ2-1, with D maybe TRBD2 (6 bases). There are 13 residues in the CDR3. CDR1 and CDR2 (germline): SGHTA, FQGNSA. V gave up 5 bases and J gave up 9 bases, with 14 bases separating them. Based on the CDR3 plus reference TRBV7-2 and TRBJ2-1, the full variable domain is GAGVSQSPSNKVTEKGKDVELRCDPISGHTALYWYRQSLGQGLEFLIYFQGNSAPDKSGLPSDRFSAERTGGSVSTLTIQRTQQEDSAVYLCASSQTGVFEQFFGPGTRLTVL.

Written as DNA, the CDR3 is TGTGCCAGCAGCTCCCGACTAGCGGGGGGGATCCAAGAGACCCAGTACTTC. This translates into CASSSRLAGGIQETQYF. V usage is TRBV7-2 and J usage is TRBJ2-5, with 14 bases aligning to TRBD2. V gave up 4 bases and J gave up 1 base; unmatched junction bases: 5. Looked up from germline, CDR1 is SGHTA and CDR2 is FQGNSA. CDR3 length: 17 amino acids.

CDR3 bases: TGTGCCAGCAGTTTAAGACACAATGAGCAGTTCTTC. This gives the protein CASSLRHNEQFF. The V and J genes are TRBV28 and TRBJ2-1; no definite D call. CDR3 size: 12 residues. Deletions cut 2 bases from V and 5 bases from J, with 4 bases between. CDR1 is MDHEN and CDR2 is SYDVKM in the germline V gene.

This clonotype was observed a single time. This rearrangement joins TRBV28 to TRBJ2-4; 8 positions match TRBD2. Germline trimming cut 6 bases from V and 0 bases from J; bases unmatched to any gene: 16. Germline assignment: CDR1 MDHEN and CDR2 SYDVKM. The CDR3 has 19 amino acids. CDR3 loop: CASSPLKRELVLAKNIQYF. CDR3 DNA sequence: TGTGCCAGCAGCCCCCTCAAGCGGGAGTTGGTGCTAGCCAAAAACATTCAGTACTTC.

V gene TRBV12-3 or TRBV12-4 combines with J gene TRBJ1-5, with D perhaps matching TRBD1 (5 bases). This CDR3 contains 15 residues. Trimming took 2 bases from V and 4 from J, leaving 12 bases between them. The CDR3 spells CASSLPGTGNQPQHF. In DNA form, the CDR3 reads TGTGCCAGCAGTTTACCCGGGACGGGTAATCAGCCCCAGCATTTT.

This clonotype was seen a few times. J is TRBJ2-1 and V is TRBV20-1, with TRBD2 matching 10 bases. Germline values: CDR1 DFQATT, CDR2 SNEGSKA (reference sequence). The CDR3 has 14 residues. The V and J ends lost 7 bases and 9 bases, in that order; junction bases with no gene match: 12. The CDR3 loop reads CSVSGVAGGTEQFF. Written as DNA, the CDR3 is TGCAGTGTCAGTGGGGTAGCGGGAGGAACTGAGCAGTTCTTC.

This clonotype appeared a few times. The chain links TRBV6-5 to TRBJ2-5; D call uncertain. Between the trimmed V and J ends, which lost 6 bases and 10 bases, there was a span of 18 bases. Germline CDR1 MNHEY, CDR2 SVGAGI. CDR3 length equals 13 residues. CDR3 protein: CASSSGVARGQYF. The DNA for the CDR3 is TGTGCCAGCAGCTCTGGGGTGGCGAGAGGCCAGTACTTC.

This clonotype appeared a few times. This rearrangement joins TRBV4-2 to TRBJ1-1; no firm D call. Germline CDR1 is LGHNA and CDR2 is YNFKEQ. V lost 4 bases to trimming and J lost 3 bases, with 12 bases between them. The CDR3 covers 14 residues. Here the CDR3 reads CASSLEERDTEAFF. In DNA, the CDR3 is TGTGCCAGCAGCCTTGAGGAGAGGGACACTGAAGCTTTCTTT.